The following is a TCR beta chain sequence with its context. Sequenced patients had shown CD8+CD57+ cell expansion by flow cytometry. Patient blood was sampled before any therapy had been received. The sample comes from a study of CD8+CD57+ T cells in acquired aplastic anemia. Genomic DNA constituted the template upon which TCR beta VDJ and CDR3 profiling was performed. TCRdb ran MiXCR on the reads and lists one entry per CDR3 protein. This table holds 170,000 or so distinct CDR3 sequences, about 48% found once. V lost 3 bases and J 6 bases, leaving 12 bases between the germline ends. CDR3 length: 14 residues.

V and J are TRBV12-3 or TRBV12-4 and TRBJ2-1; D is undetermined. Material: sorted CD4+, CD8+, or CD8+CD57+ T cells (not recorded which) from PBMCs. The clonotype was recovered from a human donor with aplastic anemia. DNA for the CDR3: TGTGCCAGCAGTTTGGTTGGTCCCCCCAATGAGCAGTTCTTC. This codes for CASSLVGPPNEQFF.